These 19 T cell receptor beta chains share one sample of origin, sequenced in a study of shared clonotypes between healthy human individuals. Profiling relied on immunoSEQ multiplex PCR, and the TCRdb table lists in-frame clones only, not all of them. In the table there are about 2.2 million clones, around 95% of which are singletons. Positive CCR7 selection of CD45RO-negative cells yielded the naive CD8 cells, and terminally differentiated effector memory CD45RA+ cells were excluded. Material for sequencing was naive CD8+ T cells from PBMCs. The receptor source for this set is a man aged 18 to 30 in good health. Some clones in this sample may be carry-over from other donors' samples.

For this clone: In the same sample, other DNA sequences code for this CDR3. The chain has TRBV7-7 and TRBJ2-1, with 10 bases lining up with TRBD2. The CDR3 totals 15 residues. Germline loops: CDR1 SSHAT, CDR2 FNYEAQ (reference sequence). The ends lost 5 bases at V and 4 bases at J; junction bases unmatched: 5. CDR3 in amino acids: CASSEGLAAYNEQFF. As DNA, the CDR3 is TGTGCCAGCAGCGAAGGACTAGCGGCATACAATGAGCAGTTCTTC. Drawing the rest from reference TRBV7-7 and TRBJ2-1, the complete variable domain is GAGVSQSPRYKVTKRGQDVTLRCDPISSHATLYWYQQALGQGPEFLTYFNYEAQPDKSGLPSDRFSAERPEGSISTLTIQRTEQRDSAMYRCASSEGLAAYNEQFFGPGTRLTVL.

The rearrangement uses TRBV4-3 and TRBJ2-3; D tentatively reads TRBD1 or TRBD2 (5 bases each). V lost 0 bases and J lost 4, with 11 bases in between. CDR1 and CDR2 from the germline V gene are LGHNA and YSLEER. The CDR3 covers 15 residues. The CDR3 sequence: CASSQERGASDTQYF. The CDR3 nucleotides read TGCGCCAGCAGCCAAGAGAGGGGAGCCTCAGATACGCAGTATTTT.

The rearrangement uses TRBV19 and TRBJ1-1; D is possibly TRBD1 (6 bases). Trimming removed 5 bases from V and 4 bases from J, with 20 bases in between. Germline V gene sequence: CDR1 LNHDA, CDR2 SQIVND (reference sequence). The CDR3 is made up of 16 amino acids. This chain's CDR3 is CASSVGTYASPTEAFF. CDR3 bases: TGTGCCAGTAGTGTAGGGACATATGCTTCCCCCACTGAAGCTTTCTTT.

The chain couples TRBV29-1 to TRBJ2-3, with D perhaps TRBD2 (6 bases). V dropped 7 bases and J dropped 4 bases, with 12 bases sitting between them. CDR3 length: 12 residues. The germline gives CDR1 SQVTM, CDR2 ANQGSEA. CDR3 nucleotides: TGCAGCGGGGGGGTGAGCCCAGATACGCAGTATTTT. This translates into CSGGVSPDTQYF.

The rearrangement uses TRBV6-1 and TRBJ2-1; no clear D. The CDR3 has 18 residues. Germline CDR1 reads MNHNS; CDR2 reads SASEGT. Trimming removed 0 bases at V and 6 bases at J, with 21 bases between. CDR3 nucleotide sequence: TGTGCCAGCAGTGAAGCGCTGGGAATAGCTAGGGTGGGCAATGAGCAGTTCTTC. It is translated as CASSEALGIARVGNEQFF.

The chain recombines TRBV27 with TRBJ2-7; 9 bases fit TRBD1. The CDR3 totals 14 residues. V was clipped by 4 bases and J by 7 bases; unmatched bases: 8. Per the germline V gene, CDR1 is MNHEY and CDR2 is SMNVEV (reference sequence). The CDR3 bases are TGTGCCAGCAGTTCATACGGGACAGGGCAAGAGCAGTACTTC. Amino acid sequence: CASSSYGTGQEQYF.

The rearrangement joins TRBV7-9 to TRBJ2-5; tentative D call: TRBD2 (5 bases). V lost 5 bases, J lost 4 bases, and 14 bases lay in between. Germline CDR1 reads SEHNR; CDR2 reads FQNEAQ (reference sequence). CDR3 length: 14 amino acids. The CDR3 sequence is CASSPTPGRETQYF. The CDR3 DNA sequence: TGTGCCAGCAGCCCTACTCCGGGAAGAGAGACCCAGTACTTC. The variable domain in full, completed from reference TRBV7-9 and TRBJ2-5, reads DTGVSQNPRHKITKRGQNVTFRCDPISEHNRLYWYRQTLGQGPEFLTYFQNEAQLEKSRLLSDRFSAERPKGSFSTLEIQRTEQGDSAMYLCASSPTPGRETQYFGPGTRLLVL.

This chain uses TRBV9 with TRBJ1-2; maybe TRBD1 (6 bases). Per germline, CDR1 SGDLS and CDR2 YYNGEE. The germline V and J ends were trimmed by 4 bases and 6 bases, with 19 bases remaining between them. There are 15 residues in the CDR3. The CDR3 spells CASSLAAGGGDGYTF. The CDR3 nucleotides are TGTGCCAGCAGCCTAGCGGCAGGAGGGGGAGATGGCTACACCTTC.

The rearrangement joins TRBV9 to TRBJ1-2, with 10 bases identical to TRBD1. The CDR3 covers 16 residues. The V segment lost 3 bases and the J segment 3 bases; nucleotides outside the gene matches: 8. Germline V gene sequence: CDR1 SGDLS, CDR2 YYNGEE. CDR3 nucleotides: TGTGCCAGCAGCGCCGGGACAGGGGTTATCGACTATGGCTACACCTTC. Translated: CASSAGTGVIDYGYTF. Full variable domain (remainder filled in from reference TRBV9 and TRBJ1-2): DSGVTQTPKHLITATGQRVTLRCSPRSGDLSVYWYQQSLDQGLQFLIQYYNGEERAKGNILERFSAQQFPDLHSELNLSSLELGDSALYFCASSAGTGVIDYGYTFGSGTRLTVV.

There are a few counts of this clone. Other DNA sequences in the same sample also yield this CDR3. This chain uses TRBV5-1 with TRBJ2-7; D gene uncertain. The V gene's germline CDR1 is SGHRS and CDR2 YFSETQ. CDR3 length: 12 residues. Trimming pared 3 bases from V and 1 base from J, leaving 5 bases between. CDR3 coding DNA: TGCGCCAGCAGCTGGGGTTCCTACGAGCAGTACTTC. As protein: CASSWGSYEQYF.

The genes are TRBV13 and TRBJ2-4; D is unclear. The ends were cut back, 0 bases at V and 8 bases at J, with 17 bases in the middle. Germline CDR1 PRHDT, CDR2 FYEKMQ (reference sequence). The CDR3 runs to 16 residues. CDR3 nucleotide sequence: TGTGCCAGCAGCTTAGGCTCGAACGGGTCCCAGGACATTCAGTACTTC. It is translated as CASSLGSNGSQDIQYF.

This clone appeared once. The chain recombines TRBV11-2 with TRBJ2-3; 8 bases agree with TRBD2. V trimming: 5 bases; J trimming: 0 bases; junction bases outside the gene matches: 13. This CDR3 contains 18 residues. Germline loops: CDR1 SGHAT, CDR2 FQNNGV. The CDR3 region is CASSQTSGPRASTDTQYF. In nucleotides, the CDR3 is TGTGCCAGCAGCCAAACTAGCGGACCCCGTGCTAGCACAGATACGCAGTATTTT.

The CDR3 loop is CASSFSGRALEEQYF. CDR3 in DNA: TGCGCCAGCAGCTTTAGCGGGAGGGCCCTTGAAGAGCAGTACTTC. The V gene is TRBV5-1, the J gene TRBJ2-7, with 11 bases lining up with TRBD2. This CDR3 is built from 15 residues. The ends lost 2 bases at V and 7 bases at J; junction bases unmatched: 8. Germline V gene sequence: CDR1 SGHRS, CDR2 YFSETQ. The whole variable domain, remainder taken from reference TRBV5-1 and TRBJ2-7, is KAGVTQTPRYLIKTRGQQVTLSCSPISGHRSVSWYQQTPGQGLQFLFEYFSETQRNKGNFPGRFSGRQFSNSRSEMNVSTLELGDSALYLCASSFSGRALEEQYFGPGTRLTVT.

This rearrangement joins TRBV29-1 to TRBJ2-7; D possibly corresponds to TRBD1 (5 bases). V shed 6 bases and J shed 2 bases, with 14 bases lying between them. This CDR3 is built from 13 residues. The V gene's germline CDR1 is SQVTM and CDR2 ANQGSEA. CDR3 DNA sequence: TGCAGCGTCCTTTTGGGGCCAACCTACGAGCAGTACTTC. This codes for CSVLLGPTYEQYF.

The chain carries TRBV10-3 and TRBJ1-5; D remains unclear. V lost 3 bases to trimming and J lost 2 bases, with 14 bases between them. Looked up from germline, CDR1 is ENHRY and CDR2 is SYGVKD. The CDR3 covers 16 residues. The CDR3 protein is CAISDIRVQGNQPQHF. The CDR3 bases are TGTGCCATCAGTGACATTCGGGTGCAGGGCAATCAGCCCCAGCATTTT.

With respect to this clone: This sample includes further DNA sequences coding for the same CDR3. The chain couples TRBV27 to TRBJ2-7, with D possibly being TRBD2 (5 bases). Trimming stripped 3 bases from V and 2 bases from J, with 8 bases between. Germline values: CDR1 MNHEY, CDR2 SMNVEV (reference sequence). The CDR3 loop spans 13 amino acids. The CDR3 region is CASSLRAAYEQYF. Here the CDR3 DNA reads TGTGCCAGCAGTTTGAGGGCCGCCTACGAGCAGTACTTC.

V is TRBV6-4 and J is TRBJ2-3; 8 nucleotides line up with TRBD2. Trimming cost V 0 bases and J 0 bases; bases outside gene matches: 8. Germline lookup yields CDR1 MRHNA and CDR2 SNTAGT. The CDR3 loop spans 18 amino acids. The CDR3 DNA follows: TGTGCCAGCAGTGACTCGAGGGTCAGCGGGAGTAGCACAGATACGCAGTATTTT. It encodes CASSDSRVSGSSTDTQYF.

CDR3 coding DNA: TGTGCCAGCAGCGATGGGGCAGAAGGACGAACCGGGGAGCTGTTTTTT. Its protein is CASSDGAEGRTGELFF. The chain employs TRBV7-9 and TRBJ2-2; D may be TRBD1 (5 bases). In germline, CDR1 is SEHNR, CDR2 FQNEAQ (reference sequence). CDR3 length equals 16 residues. V dropped 5 bases and J dropped 5 bases, with 18 bases sitting between them.

The rearrangement joins TRBV30 to TRBJ2-7; TRBD1 matches at 9 bases. The junction had 12 bases not matched to a gene; V was cut back by 3 bases and J by 3 bases. The CDR3 length is 16 residues. Germline values: CDR1 GTSNPN, CDR2 SVGIG (reference sequence). As DNA, the CDR3 is TGTGCCTGGAGAGATACTCCGGGACAGGGATACTACGAGCAGTACTTC. This codes for CAWRDTPGQGYYEQYF.